The clone carrying this TCR beta chain was seen once. The data belong to a study of Graves' ophthalmopathy and Graves' hyperthyroidism. The sequenced template was RNA, covering the TCR beta CDR3 region. HTBI-primed RT-PCR formed the first round, and a multiplex PCR formed the second. Each CDR3 protein is one row after TCRdb ran MiXCR on the multiplex PCR reads. Of around 1,200,000 distinct CDR3 sequences listed, 35% to 45% are singletons. CDR1 is LNHDA, CDR2 SQIVND, per germline (reference sequence). V shed 9 bases, J shed 3 bases, and the junction held 9 bases outside the gene matches. The CDR3 has 15 residues.

The sequence was collected from an adult man with Graves' hyperthyroidism. Specimen: peripheral blood or thyroid tissue (not recorded which). V and J are TRBV19 and TRBJ1-5; 9 positions agree with TRBD1. This chain's CDR3 is CARGQGWEDNQPQHF. The CDR3 DNA follows: TGTGCCAGAGGACAGGGGTGGGAGGACAATCAGCCCCAGCATTTT.